The 11 T cell receptor beta chains below all came from one sample that was sequenced in a study of T cell responses to AZD1222 COVID-19 vaccine. Measured with immunoSEQ multiplex PCR; TCRdb has only the in-frame clones, and not every one. The sample has about 150,000 clones, about 90% seen once. This material consisted of peripheral blood, taken 28 days after the second AZD1222 dose. Every receptor here comes from an adult who received the AZD1222 COVID-19 vaccine.

This chain uses TRBV7-2 with TRBJ2-7; 9 positions match TRBD2. J lost 4 bases, V lost 4 bases, and 8 bases had no gene match. CDR3 length: 15 amino acids. The V gene's germline CDR1 is SGHTA and CDR2 FQGNSA. The CDR3, as DNA: TGTGCCAGCAGCTCCGTTAGCGGGAGAGAATACGAGCAGTACTTC. It translates to CASSSVSGREYEQYF.

The CDR3: CASRRLAGERYEQYF. The CDR3 DNA reads as TGTGCCAGTAGAAGACTAGCGGGAGAGAGATACGAGCAGTACTTC. The chain employs TRBV19 and TRBJ2-7, with TRBD2 matching 12 bases. Germline V gene sequence: CDR1 LNHDA, CDR2 SQIVND (reference sequence). The CDR3 has 15 residues. Trimming at V came to 6 bases and at J to 4 bases, leaving 7 bases not matched to a gene.

This clone appeared a single time. The chain carries TRBV10-3 and TRBJ2-2; maybe TRBD1 (6 bases). The CDR3 is 14 amino acids. V lost 5 bases to trimming and J lost 4 bases, with 11 bases between them. CDR1 is ENHRY, CDR2 SYGVKD, per germline. CDR3 in amino acids: CAISKGQSTGELFF. As DNA, the CDR3 is TGTGCCATCAGTAAGGGACAAAGCACCGGGGAGCTGTTTTTT.

The chain couples TRBV21-1 to TRBJ2-7; TRBD1 was called by the table and not checked on the DNA. TRBV21-1 is recorded as a pseudogene. The CDR3 length is 14 residues. Here the CDR3 DNA reads TGTGCCAGCAGTCCTCGGGACAGAACCTACGAGCAGTACTTC. As protein: CASSPRDRTYEQYF.

This clone was seen just once. The V gene is TRBV5-1, the J gene TRBJ2-7; TRBD1 agrees at 9 bases. Losses at the gene ends were 4 bases for V and 6 bases for J; bases not matched to a gene: 5. CDR3 length: 13 amino acids. Germline loops: CDR1 SGHRS, CDR2 YFSETQ. This chain's CDR3 is CASSQGQGSEQYF. The CDR3 DNA sequence: TGCGCCAGCAGCCAGGGACAGGGCAGCGAGCAGTACTTC. Full variable domain (remainder filled in from reference TRBV5-1 and TRBJ2-7): KAGVTQTPRYLIKTRGQQVTLSCSPISGHRSVSWYQQTPGQGLQFLFEYFSETQRNKGNFPGRFSGRQFSNSRSEMNVSTLELGDSALYLCASSQGQGSEQYFGPGTRLTVT.

This chain connects TRBV11-3 to TRBJ1-5; no firm D call. Germline loops: CDR1 SGHNT, CDR2 YENEEA. V was cut by 2 bases and J by 5 bases, with 10 bases left in between. The CDR3 consists of 14 residues. As DNA, the CDR3 is TGTGCCAGCAGCTTACGCAGGTGGGATCAGCCCCAGCATTTT. Amino acids: CASSLRRWDQPQHF.

The V and J genes are TRBV6-5 and TRBJ2-1, with 7 bases matching TRBD2. The CDR3 is 14 amino acids. Germline CDR1 and CDR2: MNHEY and SVGAGI. The ends lost 6 bases at V and 2 bases at J; junction bases unmatched: 4. The chain's CDR3 is CASSQGLAYNEQFF. The CDR3 nucleotides read TGTGCCAGCAGCCAAGGACTAGCCTACAATGAGCAGTTCTTC.

J is TRBJ2-7 and V is TRBV5-1; 12 nucleotides agree with TRBD1. The CDR3 totals 15 residues. The trim removed 4 bases at V and 4 bases at J, leaving 6 bases unmatched. CDR1 is SGHRS, CDR2 YFSETQ, per germline. The CDR3 loop is CASSAGQGALYEQYF. CDR3 sequence (DNA): TGCGCCAGCAGCGCGGGACAGGGGGCTCTTTACGAGCAGTACTTC. Supplemented by reference TRBV5-1 and TRBJ2-7, the full variable domain reads KAGVTQTPRYLIKTRGQQVTLSCSPISGHRSVSWYQQTPGQGLQFLFEYFSETQRNKGNFPGRFSGRQFSNSRSEMNVSTLELGDSALYLCASSAGQGALYEQYFGPGTRLTVT.

This clone has more than one count but fewer than ten. This chain connects TRBV5-1 to TRBJ1-2; D gene uncertain. The CDR3 sequence is 14 residues long. Germline V gene sequence: CDR1 SGHRS, CDR2 YFSETQ. Trimming pared 0 bases from V and 2 bases from J, leaving 8 bases between. The CDR3 bases are TGCGCCAGCAGCTTGGGTCTCCTAAACTATGGCTACACCTTC. It is translated as CASSLGLLNYGYTF.

The V and J genes are TRBV18 and TRBJ2-7; perhaps TRBD2 as D (7 bases). The germline V and J ends were trimmed by 3 bases and 0 bases, with 12 bases remaining between them. This CDR3 has 15 amino acids. Germline CDR1 reads KGHSH; CDR2 reads LQKENI. For the CDR3, the DNA is TGTGCCAGCTCACCGGGGAGGGGGGGCTCCTACGAGCAGTACTTC. Translating gives CASSPGRGGSYEQYF.

CDR3 sequence reads: CASIPGTGGYGYTF. The DNA of the CDR3 is TGTGCCAGCATTCCTGGGACAGGGGGCTATGGCTACACCTTC. J is TRBJ1-2 and V is TRBV6-5; 11 bases map to TRBD1. This CDR3 is built from 14 residues. Germline-derived CDR1 and CDR2 are MNHEY and SVGAGI. Trimming took 7 bases from V and 4 from J; bases not matched to a gene: 5.